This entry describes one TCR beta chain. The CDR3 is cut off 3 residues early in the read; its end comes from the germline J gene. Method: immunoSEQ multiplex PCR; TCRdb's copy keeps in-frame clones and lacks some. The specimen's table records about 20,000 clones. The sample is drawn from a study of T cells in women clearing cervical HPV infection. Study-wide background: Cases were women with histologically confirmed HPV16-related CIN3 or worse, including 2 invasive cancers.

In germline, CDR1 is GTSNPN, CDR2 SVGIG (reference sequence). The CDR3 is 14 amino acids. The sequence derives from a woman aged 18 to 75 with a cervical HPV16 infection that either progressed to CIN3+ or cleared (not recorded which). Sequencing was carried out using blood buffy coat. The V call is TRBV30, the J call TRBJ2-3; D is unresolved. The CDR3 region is CAWSVALLGSTQYF. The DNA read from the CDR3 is TGTGCCTGGAGTGTAGCGCTTCTCGGGTCGACG.